Each of the 30 T cell receptor beta chains below was sequenced from the same sample in a study of beta chain features in type 1 diabetes. The study reverse transcribed the entire isolated RNA, so it sequenced expressed TCRB transcripts. Sequencing used immunoSEQ multiplex PCR; TCRdb keeps in-frame clones, though not all of them. The sample yields some 360,000 clones, less than 20% seen once. Sequences were obtained from naive CD4+ T cells from blood. The source of these receptors is a woman younger than 30 in good health.

This clone was recorded a few times. Other DNA variants within this sample encode the same CDR3. This rearrangement joins TRBV18 to TRBJ2-3, with D possibly TRBD2 on 6 matching bases. Germline V gene data show CDR1 as KGHSH and CDR2 as LQKENI. The ends were cut back, 0 bases at V and 0 bases at J, with 7 bases in the middle. The CDR3 loop spans 15 amino acids. The CDR3 loop reads CASSPPSGSTDTQYF. CDR3 nucleotide sequence: TGTGCCAGCTCACCACCGAGCGGGAGCACAGATACGCAGTATTTT.

The V call is TRBV5-1, the J call TRBJ1-1, with no clear D. CDR1 is SGHRS, CDR2 YFSETQ, per germline. CDR3 length: 14 amino acids. The ends were cut back, 4 bases at V and 1 base at J, with 11 bases in the middle. CDR3 sequence: CASSLWGENTEAFF. In DNA form, the CDR3 reads TGCGCCAGCAGCCTCTGGGGAGAGAACACTGAAGCTTTCTTT. Complete variable domain (other parts from reference TRBV5-1 and TRBJ1-1): KAGVTQTPRYLIKTRGQQVTLSCSPISGHRSVSWYQQTPGQGLQFLFEYFSETQRNKGNFPGRFSGRQFSNSRSEMNVSTLELGDSALYLCASSLWGENTEAFFGQGTRLTVV.

J is TRBJ2-1 and V is TRBV5-1, with 10 bases that match TRBD2. J gave up 9 bases and V 0 bases, and 6 bases lay outside the gene matches. The CDR3 loop spans 15 amino acids. Germline assignment: CDR1 SGHRS and CDR2 YFSETQ. CDR3 in DNA: TGCGCCAGCAGCTTGGGGACTAGCGGCGAGAGTGAGCAGTTCTTC. Its protein product is CASSLGTSGESEQFF.

The J gene is TRBJ2-1, the V gene TRBV7-2; a weak D match, TRBD1 (6 bases). Trimming removed 6 bases from V and 10 bases from J, with 16 bases in between. The CDR3 runs to 13 residues. In germline, CDR1 is SGHTA, CDR2 FQGNSA. CDR3 coding DNA: TGTGCCAGCAGGGGGACACTTGGAGGAGAGCAGTTCTTC. Its protein product is CASRGTLGGEQFF. The entire variable domain, with the rest obtained from reference TRBV7-2 and TRBJ2-1, is as follows: GAGVSQSPSNKVTEKGKDVELRCDPISGHTALYWYRQSLGQGLEFLIYFQGNSAPDKSGLPSDRFSAERTGGSVSTLTIQRTQQEDSAVYLCASRGTLGGEQFFGPGTRLTVL.

There are a few counts of this clone. This chain joins TRBV7-2 and TRBJ2-3, with D possibly matching TRBD1 (6 bases). V was trimmed by 5 bases and J by 2 bases, leaving 14 bases between them. The CDR3 contains 15 residues. Germline lookup yields CDR1 SGHTA and CDR2 FQGNSA. As DNA, the CDR3 is TGTGCCAGCAGCGATAGGGACATTCCCACAGATACGCAGTATTTT. It codes for CASSDRDIPTDTQYF. The full variable domain, with the rest looked up from reference TRBV7-2 and TRBJ2-3, is GAGVSQSPSNKVTEKGKDVELRCDPISGHTALYWYRQSLGQGLEFLIYFQGNSAPDKSGLPSDRFSAERTGGSVSTLTIQRTQQEDSAVYLCASSDRDIPTDTQYFGPGTRLTVL.

The J gene is TRBJ1-2, the V gene TRBV9; possibly TRBD1 for D (5 bases). From germline, CDR1 is SGDLS and CDR2 YYNGEE. Between the trimmed V and J ends, which lost 0 bases and 8 bases, there was a span of 14 bases. The CDR3 is made up of 14 amino acids. CDR3 amino acids: CASSVDSAGWGYTF. CDR3 nucleotide sequence: TGTGCCAGCAGCGTAGATTCGGCAGGGTGGGGCTACACCTTC.

Details on this clone: Different DNA sequences within this sample yield the same CDR3. The rearrangement links TRBV10-3 to TRBJ1-1, with D unclear. Germline lookup yields CDR1 ENHRY and CDR2 SYGVKD. The CDR3 covers 13 residues. The V end lost 3 bases, the J end lost 1 base, and 6 bases lay between the germline ends. The CDR3 DNA sequence: TGTGCCATCAGTGACCGAGAGAACACTGAAGCTTTCTTT. Protein sequence: CAISDRENTEAFF.

The chain links TRBV11-2 to TRBJ2-1; TRBD2 is a possible D gene (6 bases). Looked up from germline, CDR1 is SGHAT and CDR2 is FQNNGV. The CDR3 runs to 16 residues. V was shortened by 4 bases and J by 6 bases, with 19 bases between the two germline ends. The CDR3, as DNA: TGTGCCAGCAGCTCGGATGGCGGGGACGCCGGCAATGAGCAGTTCTTC. Translating gives CASSSDGGDAGNEQFF.

This clone was recorded a few times. V usage is TRBV2 and J usage is TRBJ2-3; a possible D gene is TRBD2 (6 bases). Trimming shortened V by 6 bases and J by 2 bases, and 12 bases separated the two germline ends. Germline-derived CDR1 and CDR2 are SNHLY and FYNNEI. The CDR3 sequence is 14 residues long. The CDR3 DNA reads as TGTGCCAGCAGGACGGGCGGGATCACAGATACGCAGTATTTT. It is translated as CASRTGGITDTQYF.

The chain employs TRBV4-2 and TRBJ1-5, with 9 bases matching TRBD1. The CDR3 is 16 amino acids. The germline V gene encodes CDR1 LGHNA and CDR2 YNFKEQ. V shed 4 bases, J shed 2 bases, and the junction held 6 bases outside the gene matches. CDR3 nucleotide sequence: TGTGCCAGCAGCCGAAGACAGGGGGGTGGCAATCAGCCCCAGCATTTT. Encoded protein: CASSRRQGGGNQPQHF.

This clone turned up a few times. The J gene is TRBJ2-7, the V gene TRBV27; D possibly corresponds to TRBD2 (6 bases). The germline gives CDR1 MNHEY, CDR2 SMNVEV (reference sequence). Trimming pared 4 bases from V and 5 bases from J, leaving 12 bases between. The CDR3 has 13 residues. CDR3 protein: CASSSGLGHEQYF. CDR3 nucleotide sequence: TGTGCCAGCAGTTCGGGACTTGGGCACGAGCAGTACTTC.

This clone was seen a handful of times. The rearrangement links TRBV7-9 to TRBJ1-1; maybe TRBD1 (6 bases). The length of the CDR3 is 14 residues. Germline V gives CDR1 SEHNR, CDR2 FQNEAQ (reference sequence). V dropped 7 bases and J dropped 1 base, with 13 bases sitting between them. The CDR3 sequence: CASKWGGGNTEAFF. The CDR3 bases are TGTGCCAGCAAGTGGGGGGGCGGGAACACTGAAGCTTTCTTT.

This clone showed up just a few times. The genes are TRBV18 and TRBJ2-3; weak D call: TRBD1 (5 bases). The CDR3 contains 15 residues. V was trimmed by 4 bases and J by 0 bases, leaving 11 bases between them. The V gene's germline CDR1 is KGHSH and CDR2 LQKENI. The CDR3 sequence: CASSLLDSSTDTQYF. The CDR3 bases are TGTGCCAGCTCACTGCTAGACAGTAGCACAGATACGCAGTATTTT.

This clone was counted once. The chain recombines TRBV30 with TRBJ1-3, with TRBD1 as a possible D gene (6 bases). CDR1 and CDR2 (germline): GTSNPN, SVGIG (reference sequence). The ends were cut back, 3 bases at V and 0 bases at J, with 18 bases in the middle. The CDR3 length is 17 residues. CDR3 DNA sequence: TGTGCCTGGAGCTATGACAGGTCCAAGCGCTCTGGAAACACCATATATTTT. This gives the protein CAWSYDRSKRSGNTIYF. The full variable domain, with the rest looked up from reference TRBV30 and TRBJ1-3, is SQTIHQWPATLVQPVGSPLSLECTVEGTSNPNLYWYRQAAGRGLQLLFYSVGIGQISSEVPQNLSASRPQDRQFILSSKKLLLSDSGFYLCAWSYDRSKRSGNTIYFGEGSWLTVV.

The V call is TRBV7-3, the J call TRBJ1-1; 9 positions match TRBD1. The CDR3 length is 13 residues. Germline CDR1 SGHTA, CDR2 FQGTGA. Germline trimming cut 5 bases from V and 4 bases from J; bases unmatched to any gene: 2. CDR3 protein: CASSKQGATEAFF. The DNA of the CDR3 is TGTGCCAGCAGCAAACAGGGGGCCACTGAAGCTTTCTTT. Using reference TRBV7-3 and TRBJ1-1 for the parts outside the CDR3, the full variable domain is GAGVSQTPSNKVTEKGKYVELRCDPISGHTALYWYRQSLGQGPEFLIYFQGTGAADDSGLPNDRFFAVRPEGSVSTLKIQRTERGDSAVYLCASSKQGATEAFFGQGTRLTVV.

There are a few counts of this clone. The gene calls are TRBV5-6 and TRBJ2-2; D possibly corresponds to TRBD2 (6 bases). From germline, CDR1 is SGHDT and CDR2 YYEEEE. The V end was cut by 4 bases, the J end by 3 bases, with 13 bases between. This CDR3 spans 15 amino acids. The CDR3 coding sequence is TGTGCCAGCAGCCGAGGAGGGACGGACACCGGGGAGCTGTTTTTT. Translating gives CASSRGGTDTGELFF.

J is TRBJ1-5 and V is TRBV4-2; 7 nucleotides match TRBD1. Germline CDR1 reads LGHNA; CDR2 reads YNFKEQ. Trimming took 4 bases from V and 6 from J; bases not matched to a gene: 12. The CDR3 covers 16 residues. The CDR3 region is CASSPYDRDESQPQHF. In nucleotides, the CDR3 is TGTGCCAGCAGCCCCTACGACAGGGACGAAAGTCAGCCCCAGCATTTT.

V usage is TRBV5-6 and J usage is TRBJ2-5, with a weak D call TRBD2 (6 bases). This CDR3 is 15 amino acids long. V lost 5 bases, J lost 5 bases, and 19 bases lay in between. Germline V CDR1 and CDR2: SGHDT, YYEEEE. The CDR3 protein is CASSWRTGVRETQYF. CDR3 coding DNA: TGTGCCAGCAGTTGGAGAACGGGAGTAAGGGAGACCCAGTACTTC.

In its sample, this clone was seen a few times. This chain uses TRBV4-1 with TRBJ2-5, with D perhaps TRBD2 (5 bases). CDR1 is MGHRA, CDR2 YSYEKL, per germline. Trimming left V 2 bases short and J 6 bases short, with 28 bases between. The CDR3 sequence is 19 residues long. In nucleotides, the CDR3 is TGCGCCAGCAGCCAATTCCAAACGCCCGCTAGCCTCGTTGTGAAGACCCAGTACTTC. It encodes CASSQFQTPASLVVKTQYF.

V and J are TRBV5-1 and TRBJ2-7, with a tentative D call TRBD1 (6 bases). Germline lookup yields CDR1 SGHRS and CDR2 YFSETQ. V lost 4 bases to trimming and J lost 2 bases, with 10 bases between them. The CDR3 sequence is 13 residues long. The CDR3 spells CASSETGPYEQYF. CDR3 nucleotide sequence: TGCGCCAGCAGCGAAACAGGGCCCTACGAGCAGTACTTC. Full variable domain (rest looked up from reference TRBV5-1 and TRBJ2-7): KAGVTQTPRYLIKTRGQQVTLSCSPISGHRSVSWYQQTPGQGLQFLFEYFSETQRNKGNFPGRFSGRQFSNSRSEMNVSTLELGDSALYLCASSETGPYEQYFGPGTRLTVT.

This clone was observed a handful of times. The rearrangement joins TRBV6-5 to TRBJ2-7; D possibly corresponds to TRBD2 (7 bases). The V gene's germline CDR1 is MNHEY and CDR2 SVGAGI. The CDR3 has 14 residues. Trimming stripped 5 bases from V and 7 bases from J, with 18 bases between. The CDR3 nucleotides are TGTGCCAGCAGTCGCGCCCTCGGGGGGCTTGAGCAGTACTTC. This encodes CASSRALGGLEQYF.

A few counts support this clone. This chain joins TRBV5-6 and TRBJ1-1, with D unclear. The ends were cut back, 1 base at V and 4 bases at J, with 11 bases in the middle. The CDR3 is 14 amino acids. CDR1 is SGHDT, CDR2 YYEEEE, per germline. This CDR3 reads CASSLFAVSTEAFF. The CDR3 coding sequence is TGTGCCAGCAGCTTGTTCGCTGTGAGCACTGAAGCTTTCTTT.

The V gene is TRBV5-1, the J gene TRBJ1-2; TRBD1 matches 10 bases. Per germline, CDR1 SGHRS and CDR2 YFSETQ. The CDR3 runs 17 residues. The ends lost 4 bases at V and 4 bases at J; junction bases unmatched: 13. As DNA, the CDR3 is TGCGCCAGCAGCGTGACAGGGGGCTACGGTGCCACCTATGGCTACACCTTC. Its protein is CASSVTGGYGATYGYTF.

CDR3 sequence reads: CASSVGPGGTNYGYTF. CDR3 DNA: TGTGCCAGCAGCGTCGGCCCAGGGGGAACTAACTATGGCTACACCTTC. The V gene is TRBV9, the J gene TRBJ1-2, with TRBD1 matching over 7 bases. The germline CDR1 and CDR2 sequences are SGDLS and YYNGEE. The CDR3 extends over 16 amino acids. Losses at the gene ends were 2 bases for V and 0 bases for J; bases not matched to a gene: 7.

This clone was observed a few times. The V call is TRBV2, the J call TRBJ1-1; unclear D gene. Germline CDR1 reads SNHLY; CDR2 reads FYNNEI. The CDR3 has 12 amino acids. Deletions cut 1 base from V and 7 bases from J, with 7 bases between. The CDR3 coding sequence is TGTGCCAGCAGTGAAGAGGCGGGTGAAGCTTTCTTT. Amino acids: CASSEEAGEAFF.

This clone has more than one count but fewer than ten. V and J are TRBV2 and TRBJ1-2; 7 bases match TRBD1. The CDR3 length is 14 residues. The germline V gene encodes CDR1 SNHLY and CDR2 FYNNEI. V shed 7 bases, J shed 8 bases, and the junction held 13 bases outside the gene matches. CDR3 residues: CASILGQELAGYTF. The CDR3 nucleotides read TGTGCCAGCATACTAGGACAGGAGCTGGCGGGCTACACCTTC.

The chain carries TRBV18 and TRBJ1-3; D is unclear. The V end was cut by 0 bases, the J end by 7 bases, with 10 bases between. The CDR3 is 14 amino acids. The V gene's germline CDR1 is KGHSH and CDR2 LQKENI. The CDR3 sequence is CASSPPGFRNTIYF. Here the CDR3 DNA reads TGTGCCAGCTCACCACCAGGATTCAGGAACACCATATATTTT.

This clone was found a few times. This chain joins TRBV7-9 and TRBJ2-7; D may be TRBD1 (5 bases). V was cut by 4 bases and J by 10 bases, with 11 bases left in between. Germline CDR1 reads SEHNR; CDR2 reads FQNEAQ (reference sequence). The CDR3 consists of 11 residues. CDR3: CASSSPQDQYF. CDR3 DNA sequence: TGTGCCAGCAGCTCCCCACAGGATCAGTACTTC. The complete variable domain, with remaining parts taken from reference TRBV7-9 and TRBJ2-7, reads DTGVSQNPRHKITKRGQNVTFRCDPISEHNRLYWYRQTLGQGPEFLTYFQNEAQLEKSRLLSDRFSAERPKGSFSTLEIQRTEQGDSAMYLCASSSPQDQYFGPGTRLTVT.

This clone was counted between two and nine times. The chain has TRBV7-9 and TRBJ2-7; D uncertain. V lost 5 bases to trimming and J lost 2 bases, with 10 bases between them. The CDR3 is 13 amino acids. The germline V gene has CDR1 SEHNR and CDR2 FQNEAQ (reference sequence). The CDR3 DNA follows: TGTGCCAGCAGCGCCGACTCTCCCTACGAGCAGTACTTC. As protein: CASSADSPYEQYF. The entire variable domain, with the rest obtained from reference TRBV7-9 and TRBJ2-7, is as follows: DTGVSQNPRHKITKRGQNVTFRCDPISEHNRLYWYRQTLGQGPEFLTYFQNEAQLEKSRLLSDRFSAERPKGSFSTLEIQRTEQGDSAMYLCASSADSPYEQYFGPGTRLTVT.

This clone was picked up a small number of times. The chain couples TRBV7-2 to TRBJ2-2, with a tentative D call TRBD1 (5 bases). In germline, CDR1 is SGHTA, CDR2 FQGNSA. V was cut by 4 bases and J by 4 bases, with 13 bases left in between. The CDR3 runs 15 residues. The CDR3 spells CASSWGRRSTGELFF. CDR3 coding DNA: TGTGCCAGCAGCTGGGGCCGAAGGAGCACCGGGGAGCTGTTTTTT.